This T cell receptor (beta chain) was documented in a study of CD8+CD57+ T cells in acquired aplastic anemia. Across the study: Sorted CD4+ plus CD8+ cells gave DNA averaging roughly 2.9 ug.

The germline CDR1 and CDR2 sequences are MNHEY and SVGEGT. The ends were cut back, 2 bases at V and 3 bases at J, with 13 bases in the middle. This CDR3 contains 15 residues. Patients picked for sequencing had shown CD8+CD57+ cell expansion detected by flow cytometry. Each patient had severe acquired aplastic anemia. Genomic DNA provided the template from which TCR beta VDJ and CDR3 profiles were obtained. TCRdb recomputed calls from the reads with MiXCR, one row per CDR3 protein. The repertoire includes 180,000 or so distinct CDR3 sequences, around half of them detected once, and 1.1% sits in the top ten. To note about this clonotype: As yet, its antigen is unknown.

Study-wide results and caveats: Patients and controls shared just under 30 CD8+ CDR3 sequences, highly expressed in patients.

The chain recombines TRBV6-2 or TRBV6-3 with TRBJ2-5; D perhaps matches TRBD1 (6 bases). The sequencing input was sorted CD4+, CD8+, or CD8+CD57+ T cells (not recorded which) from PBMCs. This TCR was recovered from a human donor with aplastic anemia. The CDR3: CASSYRWGLEETQYF. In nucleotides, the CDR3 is TGTGCCAGCAGTTACCGCTGGGGGCTCGAAGAGACCCAGTACTTC.